This T cell receptor (beta chain) was identified during a study of lymphopenia after photon versus proton radiotherapy. Whole-study findings and limits: Larger post-nadir TCR diversity loss correlated inversely with survival in deceased patients. Under photons, naive T cells and diversity fell while effector/memory populations rose.

Sequenced by immunoSEQ multiplex PCR; TCRdb stores in-frame clones only, minus some. The repertoire holds around 160,000 clones, roughly nine tenths seen once, with around 5% in the top ten. This clone was detected only once. Its antigen remains unknown. Per the germline V gene, CDR1 is SGHNT and CDR2 is YYREEE (reference sequence). The V end was cut by 4 bases, the J end by 0 bases, with 14 bases between. The CDR3 is 16 amino acids. The chain recombines TRBV5-4 with TRBJ2-1; D may be TRBD1 or TRBD2 (5 bases each). The sample in question was peripheral blood, obtained from a patient treated with photon-based radiotherapy. The sequence derives from a man aged 45-65 years with gastric cancer. CDR3 sequence reads: CASSDSGTVSYNEQFF. CDR3 DNA sequence: TGTGCCAGCAGCGACTCCGGGACCGTCTCCTACAATGAGCAGTTCTTC.